This T cell receptor (beta chain) was captured in a study of PD-L1 blockade in urothelial cancer. Study-wide background: Blood drawn 3 weeks (second dose) and 6 weeks after treatment start was analyzed.

Time point: peripheral blood 6 weeks after treatment start. The ends lost 11 bases at V and 6 bases at J; junction bases unmatched: 13. From germline, CDR1 is ENHRY and CDR2 SYGVKD. The length of the CDR3 is 14 residues. TCR analog templates of synthetic origin were spiked into each PCR. The protocol was immunoSEQ multiplex PCR, while the TCRdb copy is restricted to in-frame clones and leaves out a portion. The top ten clones hold more than 1.5% of a sample with around 110,000 clones, around 89% of them seen once. The V call is TRBV10-3, the J call TRBJ1-3; 7 bases are a match to TRBD1. The receptor was derived from a man in his sixties with urothelial cancer. This specimen was PBMCs, taken around atezolizumab (anti-PD-L1) treatment. The CDR3 sequence: CAVRPGQPVNTIYF. DNA for the CDR3: TGTGCCGTCCGACCGGGACAGCCCGTAAACACCATATATTTT.